Here is one T cell receptor beta chain with its context. V lost 3 bases, J lost 0 bases, and 9 bases lay in between. CDR3 size: 14 residues. Germline V gives CDR1 SGHRS, CDR2 YFSETQ. It was with a sample-barcoded 5' primer and a J-beta primer mix that a second PCR of roughly 7 to 12 cycles was run. A single record per CDR3 protein comes from TCRdb applying MiXCR to the 5' RACE reads. The sample shows 500,000 to 650,000 distinct CDR3 sequences, about a quarter of them seen only once. This sample stems from a study of blood T cells in healthy people across ages. These data also formed part of another study, on T cells of mothers and their children.

The material sequenced was blood. This rearrangement joins TRBV5-1 to TRBJ1-2; no clear D. This TCR was recovered from a boy between 2 and 10 years old in good health. The chain's CDR3 is CASSSDGANYGYTF. CDR3 nucleotides: TGCGCCAGCAGCTCGGACGGAGCTAACTATGGCTACACCTTC.